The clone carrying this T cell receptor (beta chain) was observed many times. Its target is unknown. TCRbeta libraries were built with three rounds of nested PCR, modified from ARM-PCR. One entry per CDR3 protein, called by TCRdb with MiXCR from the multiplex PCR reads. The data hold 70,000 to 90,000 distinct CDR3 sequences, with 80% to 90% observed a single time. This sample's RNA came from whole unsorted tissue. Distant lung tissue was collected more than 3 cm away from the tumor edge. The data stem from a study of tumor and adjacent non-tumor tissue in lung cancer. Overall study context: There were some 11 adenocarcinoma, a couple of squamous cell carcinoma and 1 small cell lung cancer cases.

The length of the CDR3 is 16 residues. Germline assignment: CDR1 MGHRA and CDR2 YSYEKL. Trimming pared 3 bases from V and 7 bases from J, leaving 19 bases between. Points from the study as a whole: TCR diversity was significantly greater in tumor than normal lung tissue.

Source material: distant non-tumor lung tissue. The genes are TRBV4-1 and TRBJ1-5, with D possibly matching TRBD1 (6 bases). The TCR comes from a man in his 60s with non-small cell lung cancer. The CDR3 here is CASSQSWGHLKQPQHF. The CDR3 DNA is TGCGCCAGCAGCCAGTCGTGGGGGCATTTAAAACAGCCCCAGCATTTT.